This T cell receptor beta chain is from a study of chemoradiotherapy in HPV16-positive cancers. This CDR3 comprises 14 residues. Germline loops: CDR1 MNHEY, CDR2 SMNVEV (reference sequence). Trimming cost V 4 bases and J 6 bases, with 14 bases left between them. The data were produced by immunoSEQ multiplex PCR, yet TCRdb's version contains in-frame clones alone and is incomplete. The profile shows 29,000 or so clones, around 90% of them singletons. This sequence was found in a human donor with HPV-associated anogenital cancer. The source material was blood, sampled from a patient who underwent chemoradiotherapy. The chain joins TRBV27 to TRBJ2-3; D gene uncertain. The CDR3 sequence: CASSSPGPKDTQYF. The CDR3 DNA follows: TGTGCCAGCAGTTCACCGGGCCCCAAGGATACGCAGTATTTT.